The TCR beta chain described here comes from a study of blood T cell repertoires in COVID-19 (dated by TCRdb to the early 2020s). Broadly, across the study: Samples from collaborators originated in the United States, Italy and Spain and spanned both the acute and convalescent phases of COVID-19. Deeply sampled blood TCRbeta repertoires from subjects exposed to, actively infected with, or recovered from COVID-19 were included in the dataset. The samples were drawn from two sources: the first 160 participants of the ongoing ImmuneRACE study, and 1,254 subjects contributed by 6 global collaborators. Where available, HLA class I and class II types were taken from metadata supplied by the sample provider and were not determined by assay-based typing. Sample metadata almost always included a de-identified subject ID, COVID-19 status, age in years and sex. A freely available public database, intended as a resource for researchers studying the immune response to SARS-CoV-2, is where the repertoires were released. The prospective study material was composed of cDNA or gDNA derived from T cells, B-cell-depleted T cells, or PBMCs.

Broad study findings and their caveats: The quantity of clinical and demographic metadata differed by source and by participant and was supplied without curation.

On this clone: Its antigen is not yet known. Per-nucleotide qualities are absent, and no much larger clonotype sits a single base away.

In Seattle, one collaborating source enrolled patients while the infection was active and tracked those patients longitudinally over the course of disease. The collaborating institutions used their own protocols to collect whole blood in K2EDTA tubes. For TCRbeta analysis, collaborators shipped samples as frozen whole blood, isolated PBMCs, or DNA extracted from either of those sample types. The germline V gene sets CDR1 to MNHEY and CDR2 to SVGAGI. The cysteine opens and the phenylalanine closes a CDR3 of 15 amino acids. The only DNA kept is the CDR3, 45 bases in frame from the first base. The V and J ends are trimmed by 6 bases and 0 bases, leaving 12 bases between them. TCRbeta CDR3 regions were amplified from genomic DNA by means of the immunoSEQ Assay, a bias-controlled multiplex PCR. As for how the authors treated the data: Within the assay, amplification of reference gene primers was used to estimate how many nucleated cells each sample contained. To quantify the absolute abundance of each unique TCRbeta CDR3 rearrangement, sequence reads were collapsed and filtered. Productive Simpson clonality was computed per sample as the square root of Simpson's diversity index over productive rearrangements. TCRdb took this table from immuneACCESS and kept in-frame rearrangements with V and J called. Such tables lack part of the clones; where checked against another copy, unresolved V genes explain under half of the gap, and the rest is unexplained. Clone size and V and J calls were adopted from that table, with D and trimming inferred from the DNA. This sample is represented by 150,000 or so clones; approximately 83% of them were singletons. The top ten hold about 12% of the sample.

This receptor chain uses TRBV6-5 and TRBJ1-3, with TRBD1 as a weak D call on 5 bases. The receptor's source is a woman aged 60-75 years with COVID-19, enrolled during active disease. The sample was peripheral blood. The DNA is as follows: TGTGCCAGCAGACAACAGGTTTACTCTGGAAACACCATATATTTT. The encoded protein is CASRQQVYSGNTIYF.